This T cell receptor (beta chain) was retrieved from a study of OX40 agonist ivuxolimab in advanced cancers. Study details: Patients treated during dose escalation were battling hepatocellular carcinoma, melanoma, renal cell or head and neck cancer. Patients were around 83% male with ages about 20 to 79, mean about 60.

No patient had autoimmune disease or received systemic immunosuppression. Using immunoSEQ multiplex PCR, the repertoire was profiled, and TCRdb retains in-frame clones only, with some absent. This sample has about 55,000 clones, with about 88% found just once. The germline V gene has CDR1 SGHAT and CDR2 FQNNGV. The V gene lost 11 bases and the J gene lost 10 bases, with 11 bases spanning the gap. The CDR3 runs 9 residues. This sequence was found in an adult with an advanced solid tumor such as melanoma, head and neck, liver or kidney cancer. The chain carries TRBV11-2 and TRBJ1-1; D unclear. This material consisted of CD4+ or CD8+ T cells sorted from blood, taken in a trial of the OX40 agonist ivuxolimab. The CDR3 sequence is CAGWHGAFF. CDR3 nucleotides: TGTGCCGGGTGGCATGGAGCTTTCTTT.